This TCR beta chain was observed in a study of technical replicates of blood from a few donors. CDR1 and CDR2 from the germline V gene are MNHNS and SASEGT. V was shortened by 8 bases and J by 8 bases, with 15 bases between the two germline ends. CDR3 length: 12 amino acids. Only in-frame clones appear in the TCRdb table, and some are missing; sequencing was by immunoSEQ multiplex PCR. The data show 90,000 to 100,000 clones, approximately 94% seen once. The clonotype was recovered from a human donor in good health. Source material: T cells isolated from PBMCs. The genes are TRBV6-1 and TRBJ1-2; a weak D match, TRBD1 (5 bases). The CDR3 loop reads CASSGFLRGYTF. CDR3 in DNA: TGTGCCAGCTCAGGGTTTTTGCGAGGCTACACCTTC.